The TCR beta chain under discussion was sequenced for a study of regulatory T cells in long-lasting Graves disease. In the case of this clonotype: The antigen remains undetermined.

TCR beta libraries were built with iRepertoire HTBI primers and Arm-PCR of CDR3 regions. TCRdb itself ran the multiplex PCR reads through MiXCR, one entry per CDR3 protein. The sample contains fewer than 450,000 distinct CDR3 sequences, about 15% of which appear only once. Germline trimming cut 5 bases from V and 5 bases from J; bases unmatched to any gene: 8. Looked up from germline, CDR1 is LNHDA and CDR2 is SQIVND (reference sequence). The CDR3 consists of 15 residues. Findings of the study overall: Patients with persistent disease showed a bias toward TRBV28, TRBJ1-2 and TRBJ2-5.

As to time point: newly diagnosed GD, antithyroid drugs for less than 3 months. PBMCs were the source of the RNA used for TCR sequencing. Collection of peripheral blood (about 10 milliliters) was done using EDTA tubes. The same sample was also studied in work on T cells in Graves' hyperthyroidism and ophthalmopathy. That work states: Criteria for exclusion of patients were uncontrolled infection, other autoimmune disease, pregnancy or lactation.

The TCR sequence derives from a woman between 40 and 55 years old with Graves disease. The chain combines TRBV19 with TRBJ2-5, with 10 bases aligning to TRBD2. This material consisted of peripheral blood mononuclear cells (PBMCs), taken at new diagnosis, from a patient treated with antithyroid drugs. CDR3 bases: TGTGCCAGTAGTGTACTAGCGGGAAAACGGGAGACCCAGTACTTC. Translated, it gives CASSVLAGKRETQYF.